The source of this T cell receptor (beta chain) is a study of PD-1 blockade in mismatch repair-deficient tumors. Produced via immunoSEQ multiplex PCR; TCRdb's table is partial and in-frame only. The repertoire holds more than 40,000 clones, with over 70% as singletons. Findings of the study overall: Tumor-resident clones, often undetectable pretreatment in blood, expanded then contracted after pembrolizumab.

Every patient had mismatch repair deficiency by PCR or immunohistochemistry. TCR sequencing covered a few patients who responded to pembrolizumab. Germline V gene sequence: CDR1 SGHDN, CDR2 FVKESK. The germline V and J ends were trimmed by 4 bases and 3 bases, with 10 bases remaining between them. This CDR3 has 13 amino acids. This clone was counted only a few times. Its specificity is not known. This clonotype originated in an adult with mismatch repair-deficient cancer. The chain recombines TRBV14 with TRBJ2-7; no definite D call. This specimen was peripheral blood, taken roughly 21 weeks after starting pembrolizumab. The CDR3 loop is CASSPSLHYEQYF. The CDR3, as DNA: TGTGCCAGCAGCCCTTCCCTCCACTACGAGCAGTACTTC.